This paragraph reports one TCR beta chain. This specimen belongs to a study of blood T cells in healthy people across ages. The germline gives CDR1 MNHEY, CDR2 SVGEGT. CDR3 length: 13 residues. Trimming left V 1 base short and J 1 base short, with 4 bases between. Primers used in a second PCR of roughly 6 to 11 cycles were a sample-barcoded 5' primer and a J-beta primer mix. Paired-end reads containing CDR3 totaled no fewer than 3 million for each sample. TCRdb called the 5' RACE reads again in MiXCR, with one record for every CDR3 protein. In the table there are roughly 730,000 distinct CDR3 sequences, approximately 53% of which are singletons. Donors were healthy Caucasian individuals from Russia aged about 6 to 90.

This chain links TRBV6-2 or TRBV6-3 with TRBJ1-2, with D unresolved. The sample comprised blood. The sequence came from a middle-aged man in good health. CDR3 sequence (DNA): TGTGCCAGCAGTTACTTTTTTAACTATGGCTACACCTTC. Amino acids: CASSYFFNYGYTF.